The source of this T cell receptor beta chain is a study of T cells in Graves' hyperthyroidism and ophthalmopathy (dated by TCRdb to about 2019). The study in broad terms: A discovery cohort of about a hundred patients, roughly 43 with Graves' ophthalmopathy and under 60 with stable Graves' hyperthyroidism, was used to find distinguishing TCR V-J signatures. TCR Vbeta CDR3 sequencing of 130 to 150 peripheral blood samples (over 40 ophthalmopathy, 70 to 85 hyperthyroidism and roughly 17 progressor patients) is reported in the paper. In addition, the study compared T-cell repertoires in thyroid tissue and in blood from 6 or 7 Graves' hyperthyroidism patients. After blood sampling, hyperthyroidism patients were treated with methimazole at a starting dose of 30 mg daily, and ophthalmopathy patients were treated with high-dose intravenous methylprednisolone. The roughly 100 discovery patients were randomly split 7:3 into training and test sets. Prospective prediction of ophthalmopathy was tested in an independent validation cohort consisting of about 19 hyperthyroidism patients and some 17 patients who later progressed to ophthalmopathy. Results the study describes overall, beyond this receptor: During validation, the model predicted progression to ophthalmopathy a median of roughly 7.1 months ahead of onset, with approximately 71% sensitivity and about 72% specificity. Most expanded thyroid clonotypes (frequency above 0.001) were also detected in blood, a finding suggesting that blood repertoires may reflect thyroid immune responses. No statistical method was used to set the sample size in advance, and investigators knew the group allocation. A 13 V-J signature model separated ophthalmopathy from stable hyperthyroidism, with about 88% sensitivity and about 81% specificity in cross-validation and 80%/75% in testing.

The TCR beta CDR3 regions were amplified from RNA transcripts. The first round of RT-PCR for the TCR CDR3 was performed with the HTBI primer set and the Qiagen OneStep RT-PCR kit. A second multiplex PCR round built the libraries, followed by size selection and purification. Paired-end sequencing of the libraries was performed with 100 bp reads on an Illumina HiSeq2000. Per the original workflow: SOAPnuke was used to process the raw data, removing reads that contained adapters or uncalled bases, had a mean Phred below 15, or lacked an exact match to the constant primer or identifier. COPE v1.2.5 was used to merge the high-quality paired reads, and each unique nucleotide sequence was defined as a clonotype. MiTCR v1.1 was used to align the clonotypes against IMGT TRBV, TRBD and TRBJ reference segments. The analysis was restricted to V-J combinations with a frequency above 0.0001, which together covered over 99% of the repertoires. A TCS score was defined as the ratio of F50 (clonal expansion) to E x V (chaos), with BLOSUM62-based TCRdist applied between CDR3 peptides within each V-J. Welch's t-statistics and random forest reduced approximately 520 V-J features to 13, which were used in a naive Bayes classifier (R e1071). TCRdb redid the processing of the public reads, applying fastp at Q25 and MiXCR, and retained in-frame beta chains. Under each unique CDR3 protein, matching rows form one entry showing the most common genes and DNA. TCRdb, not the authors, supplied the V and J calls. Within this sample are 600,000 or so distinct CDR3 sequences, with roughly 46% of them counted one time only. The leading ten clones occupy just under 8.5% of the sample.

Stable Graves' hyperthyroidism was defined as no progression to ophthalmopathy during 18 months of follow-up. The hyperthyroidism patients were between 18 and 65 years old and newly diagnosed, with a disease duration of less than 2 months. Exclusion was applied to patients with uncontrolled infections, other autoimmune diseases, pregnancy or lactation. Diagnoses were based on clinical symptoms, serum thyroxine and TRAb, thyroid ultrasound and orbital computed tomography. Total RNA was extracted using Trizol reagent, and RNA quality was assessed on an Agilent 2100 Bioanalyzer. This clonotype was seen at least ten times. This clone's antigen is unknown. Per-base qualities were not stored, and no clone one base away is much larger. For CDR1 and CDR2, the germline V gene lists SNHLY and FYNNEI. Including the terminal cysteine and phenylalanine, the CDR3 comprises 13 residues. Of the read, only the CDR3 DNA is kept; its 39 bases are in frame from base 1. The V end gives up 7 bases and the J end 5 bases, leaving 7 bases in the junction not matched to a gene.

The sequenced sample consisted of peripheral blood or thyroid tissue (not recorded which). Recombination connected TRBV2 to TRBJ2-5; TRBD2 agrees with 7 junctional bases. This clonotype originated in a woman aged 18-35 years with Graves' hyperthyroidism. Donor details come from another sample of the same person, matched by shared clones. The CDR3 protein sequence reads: CASTGGLGETQYF. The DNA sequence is TGTGCCAGCACCGGCGGACTAGGGGAGACCCAGTACTTC.